This T cell receptor (beta chain) emerged from a study of beta chain features in type 1 diabetes. The wider study: Healthy donors, compared against patients, showed similar age, gender and cell yields.

Study-wide findings and caveats: All four CD4+ subsets from Type 1 diabetes patients carried moderately but significantly shorter TCRB CDR3s.

This clone has a handful of counts. The antigen remains undetermined. Each of the sorted populations had a purity greater than 95%. TCRB transcripts that were expressed got sequenced, as all of the isolated RNA had been reverse transcribed. Naive, central memory and regulatory T cell samples produced a mean of approximately 3.6 million reads. Only in-frame clones appear in the TCRdb table, and some are missing; sequencing was by immunoSEQ multiplex PCR. The repertoire holds 500,000 to 650,000 clones, 9.5% to 15% seen once, with approximately 0.11% in the top ten. The clonotype comes from a man aged 30 to 45 with type 1 diabetes. Sequencing was carried out using naive CD4+ T cells from blood.

The CDR3 here is CASSRGETQYF. Written as DNA, the CDR3 is TGTGCCAGTAGCAGGGGAGAGACCCAGTACTTC. This rearrangement joins TRBV19 to TRBJ2-5; D may be TRBD1 (6 bases). The CDR3 sequence is 11 residues long. With 6 bases removed from V and 4 bases from J, the gap between germline ends came to 6 bases. CDR1 is LNHDA, CDR2 SQIVND, per germline (reference sequence).